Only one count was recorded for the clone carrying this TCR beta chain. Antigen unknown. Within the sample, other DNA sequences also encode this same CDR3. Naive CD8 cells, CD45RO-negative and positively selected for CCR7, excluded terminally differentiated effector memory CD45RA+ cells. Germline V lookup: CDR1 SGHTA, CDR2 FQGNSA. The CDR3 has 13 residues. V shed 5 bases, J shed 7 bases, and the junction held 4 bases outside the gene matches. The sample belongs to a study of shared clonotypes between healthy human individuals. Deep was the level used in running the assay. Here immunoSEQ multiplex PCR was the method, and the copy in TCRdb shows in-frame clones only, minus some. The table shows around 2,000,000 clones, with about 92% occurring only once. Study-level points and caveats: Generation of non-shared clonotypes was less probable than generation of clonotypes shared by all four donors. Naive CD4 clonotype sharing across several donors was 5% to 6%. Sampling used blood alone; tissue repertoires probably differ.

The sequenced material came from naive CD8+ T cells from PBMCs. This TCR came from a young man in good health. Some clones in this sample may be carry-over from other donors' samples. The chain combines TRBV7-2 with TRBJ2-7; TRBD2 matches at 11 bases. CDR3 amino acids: CASSPGTSGEQYF. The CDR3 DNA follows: TGTGCCAGCAGCCCGGGGACTAGCGGAGAGCAGTACTTC.